What follows is one TCR beta chain and its context. Its target is unknown. TCRdb's table, derived via immunoSEQ multiplex PCR, lists solely in-frame clones and lacks some. The sample holds some 170,000 clones, about nine tenths seen once. The study drew the donors from its 120-subject validation cohort, separate from the approximately 690-subject first cohort. This specimen belongs to a study of cytomegalovirus exposure and HLA in healthy donors. V dropped 4 bases and J dropped 8 bases, with 15 bases sitting between them. The CDR3 is 14 amino acids. Germline CDR1 SGDLS, CDR2 YYNGEE. Overall study findings and caveats: Listed as cytomegalovirus-associated were roughly 180 TCR beta chains.

The sequencing input was PBMCs. This receptor was taken from a woman younger than 45 in good health and CMV-seronegative. The J gene is TRBJ1-4, the V gene TRBV9; D remains ambiguous. The DNA of the CDR3 is TGTGCCAGCAGCCCCGGGTTTACGGGGGAAAAACTGTTTTTT. It codes for CASSPGFTGEKLFF.